What follows are 31 T cell receptor beta chains derived from one specimen sequenced in a study of cytomegalovirus exposure and HLA in healthy donors. The PCR was carried out with 60 Vbeta primers and 13 Jbeta primers. Profiled with immunoSEQ multiplex PCR; TCRdb holds only in-frame clones, not every one. The data contain 70,000 to 80,000 clones, 82% of them singletons. The sequencing sample was made of PBMCs. Receptor source: a man aged 18 to 35 in good health and CMV-seronegative.

This clone was detected only once. V and J are TRBV7-2 and TRBJ2-2, with a weak D call TRBD1 (5 bases). V lost 1 base, J lost 7 bases, and 16 bases lay in between. Germline-derived CDR1 and CDR2 are SGHTA and FQGNSA. This CDR3 contains 16 residues. This chain's CDR3 is CASSLVQGAGGGELFF. CDR3 nucleotides: TGTGCCAGCAGCTTAGTTCAAGGGGCTGGTGGCGGGGAGCTGTTTTTT.

The chain uses TRBV27 and TRBJ2-1, with D hard to call. V was pared by 6 bases and J by 0 bases, with 9 bases between. The CDR3 is 14 amino acids. CDR1 is MNHEY, CDR2 SMNVEV, per germline (reference sequence). CDR3 amino acids: CASSLTRSYNEQFF. CDR3 DNA sequence: TGTGCCAGCAGCCTCACACGCTCCTACAATGAGCAGTTCTTC.

The CDR3 DNA is TGTGCCAGCAGCGTCGACTCGACAGGGTTCGGCTACACCTTC. This encodes CASSVDSTGFGYTF. The chain is built from TRBV9 and TRBJ1-2, with TRBD1 matching over 7 bases. The CDR3 loop spans 14 amino acids. Germline values: CDR1 SGDLS, CDR2 YYNGEE. V gave up 2 bases and J gave up 8 bases; unmatched junction bases: 9.

This chain links TRBV4-1 with TRBJ2-5; 8 bases are a match to TRBD2. V gave up 1 base and J gave up 4 bases; unmatched junction bases: 11. The CDR3 has 17 amino acids. Germline lookup yields CDR1 MGHRA and CDR2 YSYEKL. CDR3 in DNA: TGCGCCAGCAGCCAAGGCGGAGCGGGGGATTTGGGAGAGACCCAGTACTTC. Its protein is CASSQGGAGDLGETQYF.

This clone appeared once. The V gene is TRBV4-3, the J gene TRBJ2-5, with D tentatively TRBD1 (5 bases). CDR1 and CDR2 (germline): LGHNA, YSLEER. Trimming took 0 bases from V and 9 from J, leaving 11 bases between them. The CDR3 is made up of 13 amino acids. CDR3 amino acids: CASSQEGVSAQYF. In nucleotides, the CDR3 is TGCGCCAGCAGCCAAGAAGGGGTTTCGGCCCAGTACTTC.

The chain employs TRBV5-6 and TRBJ1-1; D gene uncertain. Per the germline V gene, CDR1 is SGHDT and CDR2 is YYEEEE. Trimming took 2 bases from V and 4 from J, leaving 9 bases between them. The CDR3 is 13 residues long. CDR3 sequence reads: CASSLERATEAFF. The CDR3 DNA reads as TGTGCCAGCAGCTTAGAAAGAGCCACTGAAGCTTTCTTT.

V usage is TRBV6-1 and J usage is TRBJ1-1, with D unresolved. The CDR3 loop spans 15 amino acids. Trimming shortened V by 6 bases and J by 5 bases, and 19 bases separated the two germline ends. The germline CDR1 and CDR2 sequences are MNHNS and SASEGT. The CDR3 region has the DNA TGTGCCAGCAGCGAGTTACTATCCCCGTGGACTGAAGCTTTCTTT. The encoded protein is CASSELLSPWTEAFF.

This clone has just a few counts. This chain links TRBV10-3 with TRBJ2-2, with D uncertain. Germline values: CDR1 ENHRY, CDR2 SYGVKD. V lost 3 bases, J lost 1 base, and 3 bases lay in between. The CDR3 is made up of 13 amino acids. DNA for the CDR3: TGTGCCATCAGTGATCAGAACACCGGGGAGCTGTTTTTT. Residues: CAISDQNTGELFF.

Regarding this clone: A read error is possible here, since a much larger clone lies one base away. V and J are TRBV30 and TRBJ2-4; D gene uncertain. The CDR3 sequence is 15 residues long. In germline, CDR1 is GTSNPN, CDR2 SVGIG (reference sequence). As DNA, the CDR3 is TGTGCCTGGAGTGCTCCTGTCGGAGCCAAAACCATTCAGTACTTC. Its protein is CAWSAPVGAKTIQYF.

The J gene is TRBJ2-1, the V gene TRBV30; 7 bases line up with TRBD1. The length of the CDR3 is 14 residues. J was trimmed by 3 bases and V by 4 bases; bases with no gene match: 6. The germline V gene encodes CDR1 GTSNPN and CDR2 SVGIG (reference sequence). The CDR3 protein is CAWMGQLVYNEQFF. The CDR3 DNA follows: TGTGCCTGGATGGGACAGCTCGTCTACAATGAGCAGTTCTTC. Drawing the rest from reference TRBV30 and TRBJ2-1, the complete variable domain is SQTIHQWPATLVQPVGSPLSLECTVEGTSNPNLYWYRQAAGRGLQLLFYSVGIGQISSEVPQNLSASRPQDRQFILSSKKLLLSDSGFYLCAWMGQLVYNEQFFGPGTRLTVL.

This clone was observed a handful of times. The rearrangement uses TRBV28 and TRBJ1-2; 7 bases map to TRBD1. V shed 6 bases and J 8 bases; nucleotides not matched to a gene: 9. The CDR3 runs to 13 residues. CDR1 is MDHEN and CDR2 is SYDVKM in the germline V gene. The CDR3 loop reads CASRQDRARGYTF. Here the CDR3 DNA reads TGTGCCAGCAGACAAGACAGGGCAAGGGGCTACACCTTC.

The chain links TRBV4-3 to TRBJ2-7, with 9 bases that match TRBD1. This CDR3 is 17 amino acids long. With 0 bases clipped from V and 5 bases from J, the junction kept 11 bases outside the gene matches. Germline CDR1 is LGHNA and CDR2 is YSLEER. Here the CDR3 reads CASSQDIGTGNWNEQYF. CDR3 nucleotide sequence: TGCGCCAGCAGCCAAGATATTGGGACAGGGAATTGGAACGAGCAGTACTTC.

This clone was detected only once. The chain carries TRBV28 and TRBJ1-2, with D tentatively TRBD1 (6 bases). The CDR3 sequence is 15 residues long. V lost 5 bases, J lost 5 bases, and 18 bases lay in between. Germline values: CDR1 MDHEN, CDR2 SYDVKM. The CDR3 DNA is TGTGCCAGCAGTCCATACAGGGTGGGAACGTATGGCTACACCTTC. Translation: CASSPYRVGTYGYTF.

The V call is TRBV6-5, the J call TRBJ1-1, with TRBD1 as a possible D gene (5 bases). Germline V gene lookup returns CDR1 MNHEY and CDR2 SVGAGI. V lost 6 bases to trimming and J lost 6 bases, with 20 bases between them. This CDR3 has 15 residues. This chain's CDR3 is CASSQPAGAVSEAFF. The CDR3 region has the DNA TGTGCCAGCAGCCAACCCGCTGGGGCCGTCTCTGAAGCTTTCTTT.

The J gene is TRBJ1-1, the V gene TRBV5-1; 9 nucleotides line up with TRBD1. This CDR3 contains 15 residues. Germline assignment: CDR1 SGHRS and CDR2 YFSETQ. Losses at the gene ends were 2 bases for V and 7 bases for J; bases not matched to a gene: 9. CDR3: CASSFRGQGIGEAFF. DNA for the CDR3: TGCGCCAGCAGCTTTCGAGGACAGGGGATAGGTGAAGCTTTCTTT. Full variable domain (rest looked up from reference TRBV5-1 and TRBJ1-1): KAGVTQTPRYLIKTRGQQVTLSCSPISGHRSVSWYQQTPGQGLQFLFEYFSETQRNKGNFPGRFSGRQFSNSRSEMNVSTLELGDSALYLCASSFRGQGIGEAFFGQGTRLTVV.

The rearrangement links TRBV2 to TRBJ2-5; 9 nucleotides align to TRBD1. V shed 7 bases and J 9 bases; nucleotides not matched to a gene: 9. The CDR3 loop spans 13 amino acids. Germline V gene lookup returns CDR1 SNHLY and CDR2 FYNNEI. The CDR3 loop is CASTIGTGKAQYF. DNA for the CDR3: TGTGCCAGCACCATCGGGACAGGGAAGGCCCAGTACTTC.

The rearrangement uses TRBV10-3 and TRBJ1-5; unclear D gene. The V and J ends lost 0 bases and 7 bases respectively, with 16 bases between them. Germline CDR1 and CDR2: ENHRY and SYGVKD. The CDR3 sequence is 16 residues long. CDR3 sequence (DNA): TGTGCCATCAGTGAGTCGAGGTTCGGGGTCGTGCAGCCCCAGCATTTT. As protein: CAISESRFGVVQPQHF.

The V call is TRBV5-4, the J call TRBJ2-2; 7 bases are shared with TRBD1. Germline trimming cut 4 bases from V and 4 bases from J; bases unmatched to any gene: 10. Germline V lookup: CDR1 SGHNT, CDR2 YYREEE (reference sequence). CDR3 length equals 16 residues. CDR3 bases: TGTGCCAGCAGCCCGGGACAGTTACGCACCACCGGGGAGCTGTTTTTT. Translated, it gives CASSPGQLRTTGELFF.

J is TRBJ2-2 and V is TRBV9; no firm D call. The CDR3 covers 16 residues. CDR1 and CDR2 (germline): SGDLS, YYNGEE. Trimming took 0 bases from V and 0 from J, leaving 9 bases between them. In DNA form, the CDR3 reads TGTGCCAGCAGCGTAGCTGCGGCGGCGAACACCGGGGAGCTGTTTTTT. This encodes CASSVAAAANTGELFF. Variable domain in full (rest from reference TRBV9 and TRBJ2-2): DSGVTQTPKHLITATGQRVTLRCSPRSGDLSVYWYQQSLDQGLQFLIQYYNGEERAKGNILERFSAQQFPDLHSELNLSSLELGDSALYFCASSVAAAANTGELFFGEGSRLTVL.

This chain links TRBV27 with TRBJ2-1, with 10 bases aligning to TRBD2. Germline V gene sequence: CDR1 MNHEY, CDR2 SMNVEV (reference sequence). V shed 5 bases and J 1 base; nucleotides not matched to a gene: 8. The length of the CDR3 is 17 residues. CDR3 in amino acids: CASSPRTSGDSYNEQFF. Written as DNA, the CDR3 is TGTGCCAGCAGTCCCCGGACTAGCGGAGATTCCTACAATGAGCAGTTCTTC.

The chain uses TRBV28 and TRBJ1-1; D perhaps matches TRBD1 (5 bases). CDR1 and CDR2 from the germline V gene are MDHEN and SYDVKM. Trimming stripped 10 bases from V and 6 bases from J, with 18 bases between. There are 13 residues in the CDR3. The CDR3 region is CAITGRVGAEAFF. In nucleotides, the CDR3 is TGTGCCATCACGGGCAGGGTTGGGGCTGAAGCTTTCTTT.

The chain carries TRBV6-1 and TRBJ1-1; D is ambiguous. The CDR3 spans 15 residues. Trimming cost V 8 bases and J 0 bases, with 16 bases left between them. The germline gives CDR1 MNHNS, CDR2 SASEGT. CDR3: CASSTRREVNTEAFF. The DNA for the CDR3 is TGTGCCAGCTCTACGAGGCGGGAAGTGAACACTGAAGCTTTCTTT.

The chain's CDR3 is CASSSTRTGANYGYTF. In DNA, the CDR3 is TGTGCCAGCAGCTCGACCCGGACAGGGGCCAACTATGGCTACACCTTC. V usage is TRBV7-9 and J usage is TRBJ1-2, with 9 bases aligning to TRBD1. Germline trimming cut 4 bases from V and 2 bases from J; bases unmatched to any gene: 8. Per germline, CDR1 SEHNR and CDR2 FQNEAQ (reference sequence). The CDR3 runs to 16 residues.

This chain joins TRBV5-6 and TRBJ2-3, with a tentative D call TRBD1 (6 bases). The germline V gene encodes CDR1 SGHDT and CDR2 YYEEEE. This CDR3 comprises 15 residues. The ends were cut back, 0 bases at V and 3 bases at J, with 11 bases in the middle. The CDR3 sequence is CASSLAGESTDTQYF. For the CDR3, the DNA is TGTGCCAGCAGCTTGGCAGGGGAGTCGACAGATACGCAGTATTTT.

The gene calls are TRBV6-5 and TRBJ2-3, with TRBD2 matching 8 bases. The CDR3 has 15 residues. CDR1 is MNHEY and CDR2 is SVGAGI in the germline V gene. The V gene end was trimmed by 2 bases and the J gene end by 2 bases; junction bases not matched to a gene: 3. CDR3: CASSYAGGHTDTQYF. DNA for the CDR3: TGTGCCAGCAGTTACGCGGGAGGACACACAGATACGCAGTATTTT.

V usage is TRBV18 and J usage is TRBJ1-2; D not certain. The V end was cut by 2 bases, the J end by 5 bases, with 9 bases between. Per the germline V gene, CDR1 is KGHSH and CDR2 is LQKENI. There are 13 residues in the CDR3. As DNA, the CDR3 is TGTGCCAGCTCACCAGTAGCTAGGTATGGCTACACCTTC. Translating gives CASSPVARYGYTF.

The chain carries TRBV29-1 and TRBJ2-3; 9 bases agree with TRBD2. After removal of 2 bases from V and 3 bases from J, the junction contained 9 bases not matched to a gene. CDR1 is SQVTM and CDR2 is ANQGSEA in the germline V gene. The CDR3 runs 16 residues. CDR3 nucleotides: TGCAGCGTTGAAATTAGCGGGGGTGGGACGACAGATACGCAGTATTTT. Encoded protein: CSVEISGGGTTDTQYF.

This chain joins TRBV6-5 and TRBJ1-1; the match to TRBD1 covers 12 bases. Germline CDR1 and CDR2: MNHEY and SVGAGI. Losses at the gene ends were 6 bases for V and 10 bases for J; bases not matched to a gene: 12. The CDR3 contains 15 residues. The CDR3, as DNA: TGTGCCAGCAGCCGAGGGACAGGGGGCAAATTGAGAGCTTTCTTT. It translates to CASSRGTGGKLRAFF.

J is TRBJ1-4 and V is TRBV6-5; TRBD1 matches at 9 bases. This CDR3 comprises 15 residues. The germline CDR1 and CDR2 sequences are MNHEY and SVGAGI. Trimming cost V 5 bases and J 8 bases; bases outside gene matches: 9. The CDR3 loop reads CASSPGTGSGEKLFF. In DNA form, the CDR3 reads TGTGCCAGCAGTCCTGGGACAGGGTCAGGGGAAAAACTGTTTTTT.

The chain links TRBV4-1 to TRBJ2-5, with 8 bases fitting TRBD1. V shed 4 bases, J shed 3 bases, and the junction held 10 bases outside the gene matches. The CDR3 spans 16 residues. The germline gives CDR1 MGHRA, CDR2 YSYEKL. The CDR3 nucleotides read TGCGCCAGCAGCCTTACCCTGGCAGGGGGCAAAGAGACCCAGTACTTC. Translation: CASSLTLAGGKETQYF.

This clone was counted only a few times. The chain joins TRBV6-6 to TRBJ1-6; tentative D call: TRBD1 (6 bases). The CDR3 contains 16 residues. Germline V gene sequence: CDR1 MNHNY, CDR2 SVGAGI (reference sequence). V gave up 5 bases and J gave up 13 bases, with 24 bases separating them. This CDR3 is CASSPRDKVLLSPLHF. The CDR3 bases are TGTGCCAGCAGTCCCCGGGACAAAGTCTTATTATCGCCCCTCCACTTT.